Presented here are 18 T cell receptor beta chains from one specimen sequenced in a study of blood T cells in healthy people across ages. A sample-barcoded 5' primer and a J-beta primer mix were used in a second PCR of roughly 7 to 12 cycles. TCRdb reanalysed the 5' RACE reads using MiXCR and keeps one entry per CDR3 protein. In the table there are 1.8 million or so distinct CDR3 sequences, roughly two fifths of which are singletons. Sequenced: blood. These receptor sequences come from a human donor in good health.

This clonotype was observed a handful of times. The chain employs TRBV27 and TRBJ1-5, with D unclear. Germline CDR1 reads MNHEY; CDR2 reads SMNVEV (reference sequence). The CDR3 consists of 15 residues. Trimming shortened V by 8 bases and J by 0 bases, and 14 bases separated the two germline ends. The CDR3 DNA follows: TGTGCCAGCTTTACGCGACGTAATAGCAATCAGCCCCAGCATTTT. Amino acids: CASFTRRNSNQPQHF.

The chain joins TRBV6-5 to TRBJ1-1; 8 bases are a match to TRBD1. V shed 0 bases and J 7 bases; nucleotides not matched to a gene: 10. This CDR3 spans 16 amino acids. The V gene's germline CDR1 is MNHEY and CDR2 SVGAGI. The CDR3 DNA follows: TGTGCCAGCAGTTACTCGATCCTTAGGACAGGGAATGAAGCTTTCTTT. It translates to CASSYSILRTGNEAFF.

This chain connects TRBV27 to TRBJ2-1; 9 bases line up with TRBD1. Per the germline V gene, CDR1 is MNHEY and CDR2 is SMNVEV (reference sequence). J lost 4 bases, V lost 0 bases, and 4 bases had no gene match. The CDR3 runs 16 residues. CDR3 residues: CASSLSIGTGYNEQFF. In DNA, the CDR3 is TGTGCCAGCAGTTTATCCATAGGGACAGGGTACAATGAGCAGTTCTTC.

The V call is TRBV7-8, the J call TRBJ2-6; TRBD1 aligns across 8 bases. Unmatched junction bases numbered 13, after V lost 5 bases and J lost 1 base. The CDR3 covers 19 residues. The germline V gene encodes CDR1 SGHVS and CDR2 FQNEAQ. The CDR3 loop reads CASSTERQGAKSGANVLTF. The DNA of the CDR3 is TGTGCCAGCAGCACAGAAAGGCAGGGGGCTAAGTCTGGGGCCAACGTCCTGACTTTC.

This clonotype was found a few times. This sequence joins TRBV4-2 and TRBJ1-1; D is unclear. Germline CDR1 is LGHNA and CDR2 is YNFKEQ. This CDR3 contains 15 residues. V was cut by 0 bases and J by 2 bases, with 10 bases left in between. This chain's CDR3 is CASSQDPDFNTEAFF. The CDR3 DNA is TGTGCCAGCAGCCAAGATCCGGACTTTAACACTGAAGCTTTCTTT.

This clonotype was recorded many times. This chain links TRBV29-1 with TRBJ2-7; 7 bases match TRBD1. This CDR3 contains 11 residues. The junction had 3 bases not matched to a gene; V was cut back by 4 bases and J by 6 bases. Germline V lookup: CDR1 SQVTM, CDR2 ANQGSEA. The CDR3 sequence: CSVGGQFEQYF. The CDR3 coding sequence is TGCAGCGTTGGGGGACAGTTCGAGCAGTACTTC.

The chain joins TRBV20-1 to TRBJ2-1; 10 bases line up with TRBD2. Looked up from germline, CDR1 is DFQATT and CDR2 is SNEGSKA (reference sequence). Trimming at V came to 5 bases and at J to 11 bases, leaving 12 bases not matched to a gene. This CDR3 spans 14 amino acids. As DNA, the CDR3 is TGCAGTGCTCCGCTTAGCGGGGGGCGCGAGAAGCAGTTCTTC. This translates into CSAPLSGGREKQFF.

This clonotype has more than one count but fewer than ten. In nucleotides, the CDR3 is TGCAGCGTTGCTCCGGGGCTCGAGACCCAGTACTTC. Translated: CSVAPGLETQYF. V and J are TRBV29-1 and TRBJ2-5; D tentatively fits TRBD1 or TRBD2 (5 bases each). The V gene's germline CDR1 is SQVTM and CDR2 ANQGSEA. The CDR3 is 12 amino acids. The ends were cut back, 4 bases at V and 5 bases at J, with 11 bases in the middle.

The chain combines TRBV19 with TRBJ2-4; 7 nucleotides match TRBD1. Matching the DNA end better, TRBJ2-5 makes the J call doubtful. CDR3 size: 16 residues. CDR1 is LNHDA and CDR2 is SQIVND in the germline V gene (reference sequence). The CDR3 sequence is CASSNFRGSSLETQYF. The CDR3 DNA sequence: TGTGCCAGTAGTAACTTCAGGGGGAGTAGCCTAGAGACCCAGTACTTC.

This clonotype has more than one count but fewer than ten. This chain joins TRBV9 and TRBJ2-1; D is ambiguous. The germline V and J ends were trimmed by 0 bases and 2 bases, with 9 bases remaining between them. CDR1 and CDR2 (germline): SGDLS, YYNGEE. The CDR3 is 15 residues long. The CDR3 here is CASSVDNSAYNEQFF. CDR3 DNA: TGTGCCAGCAGCGTAGATAACAGCGCCTACAATGAGCAGTTCTTC.

The rearrangement links TRBV4-1 to TRBJ1-2, with TRBD1 matching over 8 bases. Per germline, CDR1 MGHRA and CDR2 YSYEKL. After removal of 6 bases from V and 8 bases from J, the junction contained 14 bases not matched to a gene. The CDR3 sequence is 15 residues long. CDR3 protein: CASSTTRQGALGYTF. CDR3 coding DNA: TGCGCCAGCAGTACCACGAGGCAGGGGGCTCTAGGCTACACCTTC.

In this sample, this clonotype turned up a few times. The V call is TRBV7-2, the J call TRBJ1-4, with D tentatively TRBD1 (5 bases). Looked up from germline, CDR1 is SGHTA and CDR2 is FQGNSA. V shed 3 bases and J shed 4 bases, with 12 bases lying between them. The CDR3 runs to 15 residues. DNA for the CDR3: TGTGCCAGCAGCTTTGTCCCAGGGAATAATGAAAAACTGTTTTTT. Protein: CASSFVPGNNEKLFF.

The chain couples TRBV4-2 to TRBJ2-5; D possibly corresponds to TRBD2 (6 bases). The CDR3 runs 18 residues. Germline values: CDR1 LGHNA, CDR2 YNFKEQ. Trimming took 0 bases from V and 5 from J, leaving 22 bases between them. The CDR3 DNA follows: TGTGCCAGCAGCCAAGATTCGACTAGTTCACAGGTGGCGGAGACCCAGTACTTC. It yields the protein CASSQDSTSSQVAETQYF.

In regard to this clonotype: A much bigger clone sits one base away, suggesting this may be a read error. The chain uses TRBV3-1 and TRBJ2-5; the D is unclear. V gave up 0 bases and J gave up 7 bases, with 15 bases separating them. This CDR3 region has 15 residues. Germline V gene lookup returns CDR1 LGHDT and CDR2 YNNKEL (reference sequence). CDR3 sequence: CASSQDPAREGTQYF. CDR3 sequence (DNA): TGTGCCAGCAGCCAAGATCCTGCGAGAGAAGGGACCCAGTACTTC.

The chain links TRBV5-1 to TRBJ2-5, with 8 bases identical to TRBD1. The germline V gene has CDR1 SGHRS and CDR2 YFSETQ. Trimming cost V 4 bases and J 1 base; bases outside gene matches: 6. The CDR3 has 15 amino acids. CDR3 amino acids: CASSTRDRRQETQYF. The CDR3 region has the DNA TGCGCCAGCAGCACCCGGGACAGGCGCCAAGAGACCCAGTACTTC. The full variable domain, in which reference TRBV5-1 and TRBJ2-5 provide the parts outside the CDR3, is KAGVTQTPRYLIKTRGQQVTLSCSPISGHRSVSWYQQTPGQGLQFLFEYFSETQRNKGNFPGRFSGRQFSNSRSEMNVSTLELGDSALYLCASSTRDRRQETQYFGPGTRLLVL.

This chain links TRBV7-3 with TRBJ2-7; 7 nucleotides match TRBD1. V lost 2 bases, J lost 2 bases, and 6 bases stayed unmatched. Per the germline V gene, CDR1 is SGHTA and CDR2 is FQGTGA. This CDR3 is built from 15 residues. Here the CDR3 DNA reads TGTGCCAGCAGCTTACAAGGCGGACAGGCCTACGAGCAGTACTTC. Its translation: CASSLQGGQAYEQYF.

This clonotype was observed a handful of times. V gene TRBV4-3 combines with J gene TRBJ2-6; 8 bases match TRBD2. The CDR3 sequence is 19 residues long. Germline V CDR1 and CDR2: LGHNA, YSLEER. V dropped 0 bases and J dropped 0; count of bases not matched to a gene: 7. The CDR3 here is CASSQDPAGTSSGANVLTF. CDR3 bases: TGCGCCAGCAGCCAAGATCCGGCAGGGACTAGCTCTGGGGCCAACGTCCTGACTTTC.

The table lists this clonotype with a few counts. This chain uses TRBV24-1 with TRBJ2-5, with D unresolved. Trimming removed 3 bases at V and 7 bases at J, with 8 bases between. CDR1 and CDR2 from the germline V gene are KGHDR and SFDVKD. The CDR3 covers 12 residues. Here the CDR3 reads CATSDELRTQYF. As DNA, the CDR3 is TGTGCCACCAGTGATGAGCTTCGGACCCAGTACTTC.